The 5 T cell receptor beta chains given below trace back to one sample, sequenced in a study of shared clonotypes between healthy human individuals. Repertoires were generated with immunoSEQ multiplex PCR, while TCRdb's copy carries only in-frame clones and drops some. The sample lists some 240,000 clones, about 69% occurring once. Sample: memory CD4+ T cells sorted from blood. Subset here: CD45RA-negative fraction. These TCRs come from a young man in good health.

A note on this clone: The sample contains more than one DNA sequence encoding this CDR3. This chain uses TRBV7-9 with TRBJ2-7; 7 bases align to TRBD1. The CDR3 loop spans 12 amino acids. V trimming: 4 bases; J trimming: 4 bases; junction bases outside the gene matches: 1. CDR1 and CDR2 (germline): SEHNR, FQNEAQ (reference sequence). The CDR3 is CASSSQGYEQYF. CDR3 DNA: TGTGCCAGCAGCTCACAGGGGTACGAGCAGTACTTC.

The rearrangement joins TRBV7-9 to TRBJ2-7; the match to TRBD2 covers 8 bases. The junction had 12 bases not matched to a gene; V was cut back by 5 bases and J by 3 bases. Germline CDR1 and CDR2: SEHNR and FQNEAQ (reference sequence). This CDR3 is 16 amino acids long. CDR3: CASSPGGGGRNYEQYF. In DNA form, the CDR3 reads TGTGCCAGCAGCCCCGGGGGGGGTGGCAGGAACTACGAGCAGTACTTC.

On this clone itself: The germline gene is not matched at one end of the junction; a read error may be the cause. This chain links TRBV18 with TRBJ2-7; TRBD1 aligns across 10 bases. The germline CDR1 and CDR2 sequences are KGHSH and LQKENI. The CDR3 length is 17 residues. CDR3 amino acids: CASSPVKGTGVSDEQYF. CDR3 bases: TGTGCCAGCTCACCGGTGAAGGGGACAGGGGTCTCCGACGAGCAGTACTTC.

This chain uses TRBV10-2 with TRBJ2-1; 11 bases are a match to TRBD2. V lost 7 bases, J lost 15 bases, and 14 bases stayed unmatched. The CDR3 loop spans 14 amino acids. Germline CDR1 reads WSHSY; CDR2 reads SAAADI. The DNA for the CDR3 is TGCGCCAGCAATTCCCAGAAACTAGCGGGAGATGGGTTCTTC. It encodes CASNSQKLAGDGFF.

The chain uses TRBV5-6 and TRBJ1-5, with 9 bases matching TRBD1. The germline CDR1 and CDR2 sequences are SGHDT and YYEEEE. Trimming cost V 2 bases and J 9 bases; bases outside gene matches: 9. The CDR3 is 15 amino acids. The CDR3 DNA reads TGTGCCAGCAGCTTCGGGACAGGGAAAGGAACGCCCCAGCATTTT. Translation gives CASSFGTGKGTPQHF.